This T cell receptor (beta chain) was found in a study of regulatory T cells in long-lasting Graves disease (dated by TCRdb to the early 2020s). Regarding the study in general: Persistent Graves' disease meant more than 5 years of antithyroid drug treatment with TSH receptor autoantibodies that stayed positive. Persistent Graves' disease patients were compared with newly diagnosed Graves' disease patients by peripheral blood TCR sequencing and RNA sequencing. The study was conducted in China and was registered as a clinical trial. A total of 33 samples were covered by TCR sequencing, comprising roughly 13 persistent and about 20 newly diagnosed Graves' disease patients. In the clinical cohort, patients with persistent Graves' disease had used antithyroid drugs for an average of roughly ten years.

Study-wide conclusions, independent of this receptor: Because the primary lesion, thyroid tissue, could not be accessed, the study looked at peripheral blood alone. Preferential use of TRBV28, TRBJ1-2 and TRBJ2-5 was observed in persistent disease, whereas TRBV20-1 and TRBJ2-1 were favored in newly diagnosed disease. Only the TCR beta chain was sequenced and analyzed. Compared with newly diagnosed patients, patients with persistent Graves' disease had lower TCR Shannon entropy and fewer highly expanded clones, which suggests clonal expansion. Persistent patients shared more public clonotypes among themselves (2,741) than newly diagnosed patients did (roughly 910). The authors acknowledged the small sample size as a limitation that may reduce accuracy.

The library was built by means of multiplex PCR. Sequencing instrument: Illumina HiSeq 4000. To build TCR beta libraries, CDR3 regions were amplified by Arm-PCR using iRepertoire HTBI primers. Before sequencing, the PCR products went through gel purification. As for the authors' bioinformatics: A total of 62 TRBV and 14 TRBJ segments were identified across samples and were used for gene usage analysis of CDR3 amino acid clonotypes. COPE and FqMerger were used to merge the filtered high-quality paired reads into contigs. Contigs were aligned with BLAST to IMGT TRBV, TRBD and TRBJ reference genes, and CDR3 was defined per IMGT. Any clonotype with a frequency above 0.1% was counted as a highly expanded clone. Shannon entropy served as the measure of repertoire diversity, while the Gini coefficient captured V-J evenness. A clonotype found in more than one individual was treated as public. TCRdb reprocessing: public reads trimmed at Q25 with fastp, clones called with MiXCR, in-frame beta chains kept. CDR3 protein sequences are deduplicated, and each keeps its most common genes and DNA. The V and J calls come from TCRdb's annotation, not from the publication. This sample is represented by some 430,000 distinct CDR3 sequences; 20% to 25% of them were singletons. Roughly 7.1% of the sample is taken by the ten largest.

This clonotype was seen repeatedly, ten times or more. The specificity of this receptor is unknown. No base-level quality is on record; no much larger clone is a single base apart. The CDR3 spans 14 residues, from the cysteine through the phenylalanine. Only CDR3 DNA is held: 42 bases, read in frame from base 1. V was cut back by 5 bases and J by 1 base, leaving a gap of 12 bases between them. The germline V gene yields MDHEN for CDR1 and SYDVKM for CDR2. Per the publication, the time point label means: persistent/refractory GD, antithyroid drugs over 5 years with positive TRAb. For both TCR sequencing and RNA sequencing, RNA was extracted from PBMCs in TRIzol. Graves' disease was diagnosed according to American Thyroid Association guidelines. The patients came from an endocrinology department in Xi'an, China. From each patient, roughly 9 milliliters of peripheral blood was collected into an EDTA anticoagulant tube. Ficoll Paque Plus density gradient separation was used to isolate PBMCs, and no further T cell sorting was done. RNA quality was checked with an Agilent 2100 Bioanalyzer and agarose gel, and concentration with a NanoDrop 2000.

The TCR was taken from a female donor with Graves disease. The starting material was peripheral blood mononuclear cells (PBMCs), obtained when the disease was refractory, from a patient treated with antithyroid drugs. The sequence joins TRBV28 to TRBJ2-7; the D gene is unclear. The CDR3 in this case is CASSRAGSSYEQYF. Read as DNA, the sequence is TGTGCCAGCAGTAGAGCCGGTTCGTCCTACGAGCAGTACTTC.